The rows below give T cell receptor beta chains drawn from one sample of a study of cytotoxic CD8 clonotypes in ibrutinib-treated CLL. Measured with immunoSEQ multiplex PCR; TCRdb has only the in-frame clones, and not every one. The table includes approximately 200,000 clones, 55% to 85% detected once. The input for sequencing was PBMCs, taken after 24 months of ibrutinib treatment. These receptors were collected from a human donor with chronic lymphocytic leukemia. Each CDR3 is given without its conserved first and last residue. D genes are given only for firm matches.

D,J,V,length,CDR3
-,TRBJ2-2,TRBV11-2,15,ASSLEWGGSVSGELF
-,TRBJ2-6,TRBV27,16,ASSSARGRLSGANVLT
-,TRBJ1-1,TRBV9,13,ASSVDPHQNTEAF
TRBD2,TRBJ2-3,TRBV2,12,ASSEGGRAGTQY
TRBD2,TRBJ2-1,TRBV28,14,ASSLMAGGLGNEQF
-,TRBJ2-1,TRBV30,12,ACQGAGGGDEQF
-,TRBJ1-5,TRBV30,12,AWSEGLHNQPQH
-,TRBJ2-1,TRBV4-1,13,ASSQDLGGYNEQF
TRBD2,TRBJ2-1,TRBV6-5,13,ASTKSGTPYNEQF
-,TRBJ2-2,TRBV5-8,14,ASSARIGQNTGELF
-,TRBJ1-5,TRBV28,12,ASSRPSSNQPQH
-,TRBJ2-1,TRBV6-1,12,ASSPNRFYNEQF
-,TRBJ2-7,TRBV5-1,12,ASSPGTSNYEQY
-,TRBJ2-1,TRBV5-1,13,ASSFSGSSYNEQF
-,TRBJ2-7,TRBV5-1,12,ASSLERGSYEQY
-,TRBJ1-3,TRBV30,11,AWSETGGNTIY
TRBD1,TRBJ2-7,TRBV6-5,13,ASTGLWDRGHEQY
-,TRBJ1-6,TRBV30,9,AWSVGSPLH
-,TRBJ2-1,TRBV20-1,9,SAQLAGEQF
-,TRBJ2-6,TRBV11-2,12,ASRIASGANVLT
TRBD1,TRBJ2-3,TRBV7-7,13,ASSPHGQGTDTQY
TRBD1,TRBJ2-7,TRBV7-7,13,ASSLGGTGVHEQY
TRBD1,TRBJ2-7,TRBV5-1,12,ASSRGQGLEEQY
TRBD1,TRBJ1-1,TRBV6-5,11,ASEQGANTEAF
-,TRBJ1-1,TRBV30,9,AWSPVVVAF
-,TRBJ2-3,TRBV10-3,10,AISLNTDTQY
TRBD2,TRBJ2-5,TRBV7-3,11,ASSQAGGETQY
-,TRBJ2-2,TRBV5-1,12,ASSLDRATGELF
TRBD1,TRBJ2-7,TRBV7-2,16,ASTPGPGQGGNLYEQY
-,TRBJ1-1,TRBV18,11,ASSPAGDTEAF
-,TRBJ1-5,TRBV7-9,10,ASSSPNQPQH
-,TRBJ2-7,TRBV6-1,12,ASSESGRTYEQY
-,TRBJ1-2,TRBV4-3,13,ASSQEGEANYGYT
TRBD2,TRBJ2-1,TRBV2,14,ASMGASGSSYNEQF
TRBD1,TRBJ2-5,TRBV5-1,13,ASSPFPGQGGTQY
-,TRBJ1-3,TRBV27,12,ASSNRGTGNTIY
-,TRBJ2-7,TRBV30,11,AWSGQLFYEQY
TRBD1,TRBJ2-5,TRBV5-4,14,ASSTRQGMVGETQY
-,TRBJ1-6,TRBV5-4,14,ASSLSGPIYNSPLH
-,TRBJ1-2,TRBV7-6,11,ASSPDRLYGYT
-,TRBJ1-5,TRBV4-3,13,ASSQDPQRYQPQH
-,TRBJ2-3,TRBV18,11,ASSLVGTDTQY
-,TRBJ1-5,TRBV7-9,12,ASSPLAVHQPQH
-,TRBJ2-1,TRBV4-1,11,ASSQGGPTSPF
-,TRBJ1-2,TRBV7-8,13,ASSRSPGGSHGYT
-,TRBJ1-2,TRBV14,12,ASSRGTYVDGYT
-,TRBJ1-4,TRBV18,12,ASCKQGTNEKLF
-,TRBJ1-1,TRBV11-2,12,ASSSTRRHAEAF
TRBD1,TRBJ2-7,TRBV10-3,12,AIRTGTGAYEQY
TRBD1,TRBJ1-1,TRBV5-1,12,ASSPGTGNTEAF
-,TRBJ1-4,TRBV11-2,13,ASSLAPRYNEKLF
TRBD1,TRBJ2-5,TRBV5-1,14,ASRTGGGQGQETQY
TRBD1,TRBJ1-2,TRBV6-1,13,ASSEAMTGNYGYT
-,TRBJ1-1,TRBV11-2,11,ASSLLSVTEAF
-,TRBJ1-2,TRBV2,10,AGSLDRYGYT
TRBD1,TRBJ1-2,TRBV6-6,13,ASNPDRARDYGYT
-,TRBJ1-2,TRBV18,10,ASDSQGYGYT
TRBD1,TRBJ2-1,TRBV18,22,ASSPIFPGQGAGGSGNKDNEQF
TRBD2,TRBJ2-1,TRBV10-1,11,ASSVAGYNEQF